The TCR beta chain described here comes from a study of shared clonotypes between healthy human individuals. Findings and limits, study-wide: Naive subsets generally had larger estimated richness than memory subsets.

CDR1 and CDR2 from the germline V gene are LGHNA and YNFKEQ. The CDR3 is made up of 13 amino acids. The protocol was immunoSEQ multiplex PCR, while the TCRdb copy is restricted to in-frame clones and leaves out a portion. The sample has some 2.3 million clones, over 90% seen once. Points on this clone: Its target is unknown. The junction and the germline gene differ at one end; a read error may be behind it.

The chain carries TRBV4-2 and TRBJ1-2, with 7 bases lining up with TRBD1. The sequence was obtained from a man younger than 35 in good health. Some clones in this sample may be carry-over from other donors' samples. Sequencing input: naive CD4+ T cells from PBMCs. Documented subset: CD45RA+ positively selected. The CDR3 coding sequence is TGTGCCGGCAGCTCGACAGGGATCTATGGCTACACCTTC. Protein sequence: CAGSSTGIYGYTF.